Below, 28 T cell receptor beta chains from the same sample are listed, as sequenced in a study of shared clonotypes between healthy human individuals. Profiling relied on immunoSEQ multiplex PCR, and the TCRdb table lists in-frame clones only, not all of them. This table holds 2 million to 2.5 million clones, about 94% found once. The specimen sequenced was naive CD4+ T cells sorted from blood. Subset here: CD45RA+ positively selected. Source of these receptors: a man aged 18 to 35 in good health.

In DNA, the CDR3 is TGTGCCAGCAGCTTAATCGGGGCCTACGAGCAGTACTTC. Translation gives CASSLIGAYEQYF. V is TRBV11-2 and J is TRBJ2-7; possible D gene TRBD2, 5 bases. In germline, CDR1 is SGHAT, CDR2 FQNNGV. The CDR3 is 13 residues long. Trimming took 2 bases from V and 2 from J, leaving 7 bases between them.

The CDR3 sequence is CASSQYLGLEYEQYF. DNA of the CDR3: TGCGCCAGCAGCCAATATTTGGGACTAGAGTACGAGCAGTACTTC. The chain joins TRBV4-1 to TRBJ2-7, with 8 bases fitting TRBD2. The ends lost 2 bases at V and 4 bases at J; junction bases unmatched: 7. Germline V lookup: CDR1 MGHRA, CDR2 YSYEKL. This CDR3 comprises 15 residues.

CDR3 residues: CASSQDSPGYNEQFF. For the CDR3, the DNA is TGCGCCAGCAGCCAAGATTCCCCGGGCTACAATGAGCAGTTCTTC. V gene TRBV4-3 combines with J gene TRBJ2-1; D ambiguous. V shed 0 bases and J shed 3 bases, with 9 bases lying between them. This CDR3 is built from 15 residues. Germline lookup yields CDR1 LGHNA and CDR2 YSLEER.

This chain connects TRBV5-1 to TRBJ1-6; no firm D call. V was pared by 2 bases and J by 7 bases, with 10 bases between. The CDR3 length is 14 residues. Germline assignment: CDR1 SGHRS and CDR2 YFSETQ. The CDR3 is CASSLDGKNSPLHF. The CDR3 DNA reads TGCGCCAGCAGCTTAGACGGAAAAAATTCACCCCTCCACTTT.

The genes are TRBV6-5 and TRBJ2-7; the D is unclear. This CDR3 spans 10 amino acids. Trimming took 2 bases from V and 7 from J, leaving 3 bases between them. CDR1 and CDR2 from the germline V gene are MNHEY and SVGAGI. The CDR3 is CASSYLEQYF. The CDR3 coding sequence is TGTGCCAGCAGTTACCTGGAGCAGTACTTC.

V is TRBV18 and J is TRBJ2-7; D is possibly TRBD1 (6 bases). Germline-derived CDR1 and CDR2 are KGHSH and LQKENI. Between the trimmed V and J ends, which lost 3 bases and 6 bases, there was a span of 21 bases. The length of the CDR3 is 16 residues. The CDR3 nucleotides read TGTGCCAGCTCACCGAGTACAGGGCGTATAGGGGTCGAGCAGTACTTC. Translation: CASSPSTGRIGVEQYF.

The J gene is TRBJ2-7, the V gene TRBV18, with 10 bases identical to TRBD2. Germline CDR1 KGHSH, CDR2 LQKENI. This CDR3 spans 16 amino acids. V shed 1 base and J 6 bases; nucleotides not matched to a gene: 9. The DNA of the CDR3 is TGTGCCAGCTCACCACTAGGGCTAGCGGGAGTCAGCGAGCAGTACTTC. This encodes CASSPLGLAGVSEQYF.

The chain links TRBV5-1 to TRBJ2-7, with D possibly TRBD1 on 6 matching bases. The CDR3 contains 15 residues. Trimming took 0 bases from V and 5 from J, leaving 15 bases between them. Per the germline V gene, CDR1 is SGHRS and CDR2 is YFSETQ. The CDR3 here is CASSLGAGELHEQYF. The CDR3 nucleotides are TGCGCCAGCAGCTTGGGAGCAGGGGAACTCCACGAGCAGTACTTC.

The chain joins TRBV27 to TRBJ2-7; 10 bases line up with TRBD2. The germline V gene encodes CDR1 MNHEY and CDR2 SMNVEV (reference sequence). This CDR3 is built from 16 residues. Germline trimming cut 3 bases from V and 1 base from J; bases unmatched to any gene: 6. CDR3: CASSLLAGVSSYEQYF. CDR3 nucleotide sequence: TGTGCCAGCAGTTTGCTAGCGGGAGTTTCTTCCTACGAGCAGTACTTC.

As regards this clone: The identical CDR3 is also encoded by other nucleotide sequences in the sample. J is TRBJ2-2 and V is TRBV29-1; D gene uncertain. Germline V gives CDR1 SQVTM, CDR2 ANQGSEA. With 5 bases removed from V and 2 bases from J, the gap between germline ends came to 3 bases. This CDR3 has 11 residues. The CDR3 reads CSVTNTGELFF. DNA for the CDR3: TGCAGCGTTACCAACACCGGGGAGCTGTTTTTT.

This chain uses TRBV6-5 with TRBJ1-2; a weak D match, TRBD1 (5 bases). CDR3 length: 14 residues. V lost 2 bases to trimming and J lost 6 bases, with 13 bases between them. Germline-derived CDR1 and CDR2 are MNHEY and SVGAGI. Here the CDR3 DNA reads TGTGCCAGCAGTTACCACCCCGAGGGGAATGGCTACACCTTC. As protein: CASSYHPEGNGYTF.

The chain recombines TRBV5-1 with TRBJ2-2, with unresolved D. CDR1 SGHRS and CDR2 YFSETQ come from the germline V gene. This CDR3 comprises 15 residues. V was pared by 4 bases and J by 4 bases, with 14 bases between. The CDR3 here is CASSLIRVSTGELFF. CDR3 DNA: TGCGCCAGCAGCCTGATCCGGGTTAGCACCGGGGAGCTGTTTTTT.

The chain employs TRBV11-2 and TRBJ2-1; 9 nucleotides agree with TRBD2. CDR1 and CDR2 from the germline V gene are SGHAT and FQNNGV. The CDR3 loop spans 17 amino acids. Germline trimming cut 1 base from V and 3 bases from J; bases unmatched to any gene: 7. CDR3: CASSLGWRLAVYNEQFF. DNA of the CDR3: TGTGCCAGCAGCTTAGGTTGGCGACTAGCGGTCTACAATGAGCAGTTCTTC.

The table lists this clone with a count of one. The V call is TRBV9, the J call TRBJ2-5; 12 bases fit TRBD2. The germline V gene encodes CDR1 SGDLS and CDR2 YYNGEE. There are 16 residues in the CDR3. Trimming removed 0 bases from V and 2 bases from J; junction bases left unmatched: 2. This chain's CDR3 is CASSVGTSGKQETQYF. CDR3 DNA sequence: TGTGCCAGCAGCGTAGGGACTAGCGGGAAACAAGAGACCCAGTACTTC.

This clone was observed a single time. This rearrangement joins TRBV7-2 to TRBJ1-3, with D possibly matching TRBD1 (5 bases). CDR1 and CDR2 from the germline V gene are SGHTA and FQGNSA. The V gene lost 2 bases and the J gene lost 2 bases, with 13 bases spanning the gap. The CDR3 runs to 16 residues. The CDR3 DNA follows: TGTGCCAGCAGCTTATCGCGCAGGGCGCCTGGAAACACCATATATTTT. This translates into CASSLSRRAPGNTIYF.

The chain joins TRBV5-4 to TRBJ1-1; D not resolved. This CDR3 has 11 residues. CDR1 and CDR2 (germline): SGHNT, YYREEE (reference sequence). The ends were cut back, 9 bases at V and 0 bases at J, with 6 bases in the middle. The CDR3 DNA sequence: TGTGCCACGAGAGTGAACACTGAAGCTTTCTTT. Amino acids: CATRVNTEAFF. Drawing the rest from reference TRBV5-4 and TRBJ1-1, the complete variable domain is ETGVTQSPTHLIKTRGQQVTLRCSSQSGHNTVSWYQQALGQGPQFIFQYYREEENGRGNFPPRFSGLQFPNYSSELNVNALELDDSALYLCATRVNTEAFFGQGTRLTVV.

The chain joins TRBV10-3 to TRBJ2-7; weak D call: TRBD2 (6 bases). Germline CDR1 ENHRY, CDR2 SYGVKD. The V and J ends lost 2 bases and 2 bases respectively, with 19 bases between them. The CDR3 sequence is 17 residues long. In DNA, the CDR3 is TGTGCCATCAGTGAGCCCCGGGCTAGCGTGTCAACCTACGAGCAGTACTTC. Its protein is CAISEPRASVSTYEQYF.

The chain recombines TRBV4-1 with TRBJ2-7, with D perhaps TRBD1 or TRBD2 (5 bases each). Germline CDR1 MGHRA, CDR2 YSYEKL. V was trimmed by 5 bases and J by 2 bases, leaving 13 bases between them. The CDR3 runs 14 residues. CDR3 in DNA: TGCGCCAGCAGCACCGGGGACGGACCCTACGAGCAGTACTTC. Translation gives CASSTGDGPYEQYF.

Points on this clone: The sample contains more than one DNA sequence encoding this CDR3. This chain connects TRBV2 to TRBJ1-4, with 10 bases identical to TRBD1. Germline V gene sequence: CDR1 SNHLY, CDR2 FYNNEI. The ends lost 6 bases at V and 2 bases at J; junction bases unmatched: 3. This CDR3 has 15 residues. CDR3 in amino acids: CASSDRGRTNEKLFF. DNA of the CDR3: TGTGCCAGCAGCGACAGGGGGCGGACTAATGAAAAACTGTTTTTT.

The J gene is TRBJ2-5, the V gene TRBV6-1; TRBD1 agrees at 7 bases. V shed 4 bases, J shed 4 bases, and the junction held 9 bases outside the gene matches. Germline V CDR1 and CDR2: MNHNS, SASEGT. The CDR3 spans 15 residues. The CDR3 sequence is CASSGLTGTRETQYF. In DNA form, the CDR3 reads TGTGCCAGCAGTGGCCTGACAGGGACGCGAGAGACCCAGTACTTC.

For the CDR3, the DNA is TGTGCCAGCAGCTTAGTACTAGCGGGACACACAGATACGCAGTATTTT. This encodes CASSLVLAGHTDTQYF. The V call is TRBV7-9, the J call TRBJ2-3; 10 bases agree with TRBD2. V gave up 1 base and J gave up 2 bases; unmatched junction bases: 3. CDR1 is SEHNR and CDR2 is FQNEAQ in the germline V gene (reference sequence). This CDR3 is built from 16 residues.

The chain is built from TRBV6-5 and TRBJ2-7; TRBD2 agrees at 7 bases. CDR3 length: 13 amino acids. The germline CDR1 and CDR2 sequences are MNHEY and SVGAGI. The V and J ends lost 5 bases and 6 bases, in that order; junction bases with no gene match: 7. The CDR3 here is CASSVTQRGEQYF. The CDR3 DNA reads TGTGCCAGCAGTGTCACCCAGCGGGGCGAGCAGTACTTC.

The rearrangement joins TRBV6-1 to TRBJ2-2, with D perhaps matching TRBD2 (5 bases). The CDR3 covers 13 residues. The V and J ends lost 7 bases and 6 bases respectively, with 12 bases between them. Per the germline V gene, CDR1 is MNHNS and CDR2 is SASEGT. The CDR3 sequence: CASTESSAGELFF. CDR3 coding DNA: TGTGCCAGCACCGAGAGTAGCGCCGGGGAGCTGTTTTTT.

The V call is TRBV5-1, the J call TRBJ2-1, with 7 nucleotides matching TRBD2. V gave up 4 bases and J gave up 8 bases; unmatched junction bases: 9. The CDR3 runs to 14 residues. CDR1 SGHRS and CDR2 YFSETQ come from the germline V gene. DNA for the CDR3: TGCGCCAGCAGCAGAATTACTAGCGAGGATGAGCAGTTCTTC. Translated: CASSRITSEDEQFF.

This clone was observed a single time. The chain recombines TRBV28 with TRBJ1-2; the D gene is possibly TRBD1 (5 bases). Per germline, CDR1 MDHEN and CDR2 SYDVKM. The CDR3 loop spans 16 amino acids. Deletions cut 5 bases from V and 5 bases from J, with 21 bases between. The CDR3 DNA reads TGTGCCAGCAGTCTCCGCGGGGGGGGAAAAATTTATGGCTACACCTTC. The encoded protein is CASSLRGGGKIYGYTF.

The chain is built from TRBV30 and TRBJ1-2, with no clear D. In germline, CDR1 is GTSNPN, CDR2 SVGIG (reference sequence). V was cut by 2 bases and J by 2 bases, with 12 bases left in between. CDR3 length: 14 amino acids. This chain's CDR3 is CAWSRRTANYGYTF. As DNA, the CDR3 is TGTGCCTGGAGTCGGAGGACCGCGAACTATGGCTACACCTTC.

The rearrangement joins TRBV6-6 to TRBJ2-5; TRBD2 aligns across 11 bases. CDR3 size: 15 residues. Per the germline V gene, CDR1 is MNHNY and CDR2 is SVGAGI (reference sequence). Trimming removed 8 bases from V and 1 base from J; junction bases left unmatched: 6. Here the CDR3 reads CASLLAGGPQETQYF. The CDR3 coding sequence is TGTGCCAGCCTTCTAGCGGGGGGTCCCCAAGAGACCCAGTACTTC.

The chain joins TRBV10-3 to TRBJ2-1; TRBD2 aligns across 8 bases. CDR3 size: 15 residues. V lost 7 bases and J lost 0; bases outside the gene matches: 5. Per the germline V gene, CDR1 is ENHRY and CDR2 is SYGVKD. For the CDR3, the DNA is TGTGCCATCACCCCTGGGACTAGCTCCTACAATGAGCAGTTCTTC. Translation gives CAITPGTSSYNEQFF.